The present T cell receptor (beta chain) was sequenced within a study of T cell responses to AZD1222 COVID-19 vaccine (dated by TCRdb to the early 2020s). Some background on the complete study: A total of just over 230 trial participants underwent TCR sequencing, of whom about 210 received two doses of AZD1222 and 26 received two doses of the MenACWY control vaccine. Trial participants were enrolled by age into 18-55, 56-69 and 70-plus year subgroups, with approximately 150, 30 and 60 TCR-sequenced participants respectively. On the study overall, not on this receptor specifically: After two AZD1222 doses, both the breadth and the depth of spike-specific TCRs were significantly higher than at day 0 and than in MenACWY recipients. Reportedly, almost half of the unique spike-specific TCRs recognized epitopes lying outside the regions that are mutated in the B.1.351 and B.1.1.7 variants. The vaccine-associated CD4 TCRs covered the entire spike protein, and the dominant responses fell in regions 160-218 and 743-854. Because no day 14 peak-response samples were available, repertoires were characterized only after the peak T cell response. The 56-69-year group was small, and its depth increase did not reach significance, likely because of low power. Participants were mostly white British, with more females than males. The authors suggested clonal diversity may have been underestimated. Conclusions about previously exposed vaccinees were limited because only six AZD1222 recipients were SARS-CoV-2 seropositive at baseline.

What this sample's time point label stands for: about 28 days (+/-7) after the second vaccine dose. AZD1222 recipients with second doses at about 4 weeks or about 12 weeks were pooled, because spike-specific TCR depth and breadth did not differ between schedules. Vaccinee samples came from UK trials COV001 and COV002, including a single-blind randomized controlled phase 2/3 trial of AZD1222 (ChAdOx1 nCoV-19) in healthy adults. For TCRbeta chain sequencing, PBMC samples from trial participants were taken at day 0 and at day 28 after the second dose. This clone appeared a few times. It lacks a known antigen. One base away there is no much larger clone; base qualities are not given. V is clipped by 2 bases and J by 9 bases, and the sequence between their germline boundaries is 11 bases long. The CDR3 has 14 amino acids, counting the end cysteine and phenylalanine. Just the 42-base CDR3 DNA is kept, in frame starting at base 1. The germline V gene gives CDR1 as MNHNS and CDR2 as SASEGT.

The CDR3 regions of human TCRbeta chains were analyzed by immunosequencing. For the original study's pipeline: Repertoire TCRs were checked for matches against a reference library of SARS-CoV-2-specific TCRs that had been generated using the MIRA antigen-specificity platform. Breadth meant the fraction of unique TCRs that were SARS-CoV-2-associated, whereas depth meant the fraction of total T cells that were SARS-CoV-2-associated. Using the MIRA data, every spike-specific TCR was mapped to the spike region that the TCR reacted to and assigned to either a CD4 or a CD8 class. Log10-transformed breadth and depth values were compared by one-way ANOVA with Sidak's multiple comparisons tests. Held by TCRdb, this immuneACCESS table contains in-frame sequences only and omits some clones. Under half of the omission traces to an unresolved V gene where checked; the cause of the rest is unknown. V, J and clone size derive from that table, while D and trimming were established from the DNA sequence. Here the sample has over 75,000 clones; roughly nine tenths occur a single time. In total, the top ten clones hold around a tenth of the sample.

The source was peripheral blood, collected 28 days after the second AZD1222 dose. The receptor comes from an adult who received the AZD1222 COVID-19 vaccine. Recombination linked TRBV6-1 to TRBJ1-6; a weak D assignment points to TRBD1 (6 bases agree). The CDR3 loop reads CASSESGGGSPLHF. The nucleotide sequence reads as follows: TGTGCCAGCAGTGAATCGGGGGGCGGTTCACCCCTCCACTTT.